What follows are 15 T cell receptor beta chains derived from one specimen sequenced in a study of shared clonotypes between healthy human individuals. Clones were sequenced by immunoSEQ multiplex PCR, and TCRdb holds only the in-frame ones, with some missing. Of hundreds of thousands of clones in the sample, 95% to 96% were seen once. CD45RO negativity and positive selection for CCR7 defined naive CD8 cells, a population that excluded terminally differentiated effector memory CD45RA+ cells. The sample taken for sequencing was naive CD8+ T cells sorted from blood. The receptor set was obtained from a woman in her twenties or thirties in good health.

V is TRBV28 and J is TRBJ1-1; 7 positions match TRBD1. Germline V gene sequence: CDR1 MDHEN, CDR2 SYDVKM. This CDR3 spans 15 amino acids. J gave up 0 bases and V 6 bases, and 7 bases lay outside the gene matches. CDR3 loop: CASRRDRHMNTEAFF. For the CDR3, the DNA is TGTGCCAGCAGACGGGACAGACACATGAACACTGAAGCTTTCTTT. The full variable domain, rest sourced from reference TRBV28 and TRBJ1-1, is DVKVTQSSRYLVKRTGEKVFLECVQDMDHENMFWYRQDPGLGLRLIYFSYDVKMKEKGDIPEGYSVSREKKERFSLILESASTNQTSMYLCASRRDRHMNTEAFFGQGTRLTVV.

V is TRBV25-1 and J is TRBJ2-7; the D gene could be TRBD1 or TRBD2 (5 bases each). This CDR3 spans 13 amino acids. V was shortened by 8 bases and J by 3 bases, with 14 bases between the two germline ends. Germline V gene data show CDR1 as MGHDK and CDR2 as SYGVNS. This chain's CDR3 is CASAEGPHYEQYF. For the CDR3, the DNA is TGTGCCAGCGCAGAGGGGCCCCACTACGAGCAGTACTTC.

The gene calls are TRBV28 and TRBJ2-5; D possibly corresponds to TRBD1 (6 bases). V was clipped by 3 bases and J by 5 bases, with 16 bases between them. There are 15 residues in the CDR3. From germline, CDR1 is MDHEN and CDR2 SYDVKM. The CDR3 nucleotides are TGTGCCAGCAGTTTGGACAGTTCCGAGGAGGAGACCCAGTACTTC. Encoded protein: CASSLDSSEEETQYF.

The chain employs TRBV28 and TRBJ2-1, with 10 bases matching TRBD2. The CDR3 runs to 16 residues. V lost 3 bases to trimming and J lost 0 bases; unmatched junction nucleotides: 2. Germline CDR1 MDHEN, CDR2 SYDVKM. This chain's CDR3 is CASSLSGRDSYNEQFF. The CDR3 region has the DNA TGTGCCAGCAGTTTGAGCGGGAGGGACTCCTACAATGAGCAGTTCTTC.

The chain couples TRBV27 to TRBJ1-1; the match to TRBD1 covers 7 bases. The germline CDR1 and CDR2 sequences are MNHEY and SMNVEV (reference sequence). J gave up 1 base and V 6 bases, and 5 bases lay outside the gene matches. This CDR3 is 14 amino acids long. CDR3 DNA: TGTGCCAGCAGCGCCCGGGACAGGAACACTGAAGCTTTCTTT. It is translated as CASSARDRNTEAFF.

The V gene is TRBV27, the J gene TRBJ2-2; D is perhaps TRBD2 (7 bases). The CDR3 is 14 residues long. Germline V gene data show CDR1 as MNHEY and CDR2 as SMNVEV (reference sequence). Trimming took off 3 bases at V and 7 bases at J, with 12 bases between the two ends. The CDR3 DNA reads TGTGCCAGCAGTTTTGGGGGGGCGAGCGGGGAGCTGTTTTTT. Encoded protein: CASSFGGASGELFF.

The chain recombines TRBV28 with TRBJ2-3, with 10 bases matching TRBD2. The CDR3 is made up of 17 amino acids. V lost 3 bases, J lost 2 bases, and 8 bases stayed unmatched. Germline values: CDR1 MDHEN, CDR2 SYDVKM. The CDR3 is CASSLGISGRATDTQYF. The CDR3 nucleotides are TGTGCCAGCAGTTTGGGGATCAGCGGGAGGGCCACAGATACGCAGTATTTT. Full variable domain (outside the CDR3, taken from reference TRBV28 and TRBJ2-3): DVKVTQSSRYLVKRTGEKVFLECVQDMDHENMFWYRQDPGLGLRLIYFSYDVKMKEKGDIPEGYSVSREKKERFSLILESASTNQTSMYLCASSLGISGRATDTQYFGPGTRLTVL.

The chain uses TRBV4-2 and TRBJ2-2; the D gene could be TRBD1 or TRBD2 (5 bases each). This CDR3 contains 14 residues. V was cut by 1 base and J by 6 bases, with 9 bases left in between. In germline, CDR1 is LGHNA, CDR2 YNFKEQ. The CDR3 is CASSQGGYPGELFF. DNA for the CDR3: TGTGCCAGCAGCCAAGGGGGGTATCCCGGGGAGCTGTTTTTT.

The chain links TRBV2 to TRBJ2-2; 8 bases agree with TRBD1. Germline V gene data show CDR1 as SNHLY and CDR2 as FYNNEI. With V trimmed by 1 base and J by 0 bases, 13 bases remained unmatched. The CDR3 totals 20 residues. CDR3 amino acids: CASSEGGWDRSSPNTGELFF. The CDR3 coding sequence is TGTGCCAGCAGTGAAGGAGGGTGGGACAGGTCTTCTCCGAACACCGGGGAGCTGTTTTTT.

This clone was picked up one time. The sample contains more than one DNA sequence encoding this CDR3. The chain couples TRBV28 to TRBJ1-1; unclear D gene. The CDR3 extends over 13 amino acids. CDR1 and CDR2 (germline): MDHEN, SYDVKM. V was cut by 3 bases and J by 5 bases, with 10 bases left in between. CDR3 sequence (DNA): TGTGCCAGCAGTTTTAGGGTGGGGACTGAAGCTTTCTTT. It yields the protein CASSFRVGTEAFF.

The rearrangement joins TRBV4-2 to TRBJ2-2, with 7 bases fitting TRBD1. CDR1 LGHNA and CDR2 YNFKEQ come from the germline V gene. The V and J ends lost 3 bases and 5 bases, in that order; junction bases with no gene match: 9. The CDR3 has 16 amino acids. CDR3 in DNA: TGTGCCAGCAGCCAGTACACAGGGGCCATTACCGGGGAGCTGTTTTTT. Its translation: CASSQYTGAITGELFF.

With respect to this clone: Just one base apart from a much larger clone, this may be a read error. V and J are TRBV9 and TRBJ2-7; 11 bases agree with TRBD1. The germline V gene encodes CDR1 SGDLS and CDR2 YYNGEE. V lost 3 bases and J lost 3; bases outside the gene matches: 2. This CDR3 spans 14 amino acids. The CDR3 region is CASSEGTGGYEQYF. The CDR3 DNA is TGTGCCAGCAGCGAAGGGACAGGGGGCTACGAGCAGTACTTC.

The CDR3 loop reads CASSPSFLADTEAFF. The DNA for the CDR3 is TGCGCCAGCAGCCCGTCGTTTTTAGCGGACACTGAAGCTTTCTTT. The chain carries TRBV5-1 and TRBJ1-1, with D hard to call. The CDR3 is made up of 15 amino acids. In germline, CDR1 is SGHRS, CDR2 YFSETQ. Trimming stripped 4 bases from V and 3 bases from J, with 16 bases between. The full variable domain, rest sourced from reference TRBV5-1 and TRBJ1-1, is KAGVTQTPRYLIKTRGQQVTLSCSPISGHRSVSWYQQTPGQGLQFLFEYFSETQRNKGNFPGRFSGRQFSNSRSEMNVSTLELGDSALYLCASSPSFLADTEAFFGQGTRLTVV.

This sequence joins TRBV25-1 and TRBJ2-3; perhaps TRBD1 as D (5 bases). The germline CDR1 and CDR2 sequences are MGHDK and SYGVNS. The CDR3 sequence is 11 residues long. V lost 5 bases to trimming and J lost 7 bases, with 7 bases between them. The CDR3 nucleotides are TGTGCCAGCAGTAGGGGATATACGCAGTATTTT. This encodes CASSRGYTQYF. The entire variable domain, with the rest obtained from reference TRBV25-1 and TRBJ2-3, is as follows: EADIYQTPRYLVIGTGKKITLECSQTMGHDKMYWYQQDPGMELHLIHYSYGVNSTEKGDLSSESTVSRIRTEHFPLTLESARPSHTSQYLCASSRGYTQYFGPGTRLTVL.

Concerning this clone: A junction end diverges from the germline sequence, so it may reflect a read error. The chain recombines TRBV5-4 with TRBJ2-1; TRBD2 agrees at 8 bases. The CDR3 extends over 11 amino acids. CDR1 is SGHNT, CDR2 YYREEE, per germline (reference sequence). The CDR3 DNA follows: TGTGCCAGCCCGGCCGGGGGGGCCCTCCTCTTC. This translates into CASPAGGALLF.